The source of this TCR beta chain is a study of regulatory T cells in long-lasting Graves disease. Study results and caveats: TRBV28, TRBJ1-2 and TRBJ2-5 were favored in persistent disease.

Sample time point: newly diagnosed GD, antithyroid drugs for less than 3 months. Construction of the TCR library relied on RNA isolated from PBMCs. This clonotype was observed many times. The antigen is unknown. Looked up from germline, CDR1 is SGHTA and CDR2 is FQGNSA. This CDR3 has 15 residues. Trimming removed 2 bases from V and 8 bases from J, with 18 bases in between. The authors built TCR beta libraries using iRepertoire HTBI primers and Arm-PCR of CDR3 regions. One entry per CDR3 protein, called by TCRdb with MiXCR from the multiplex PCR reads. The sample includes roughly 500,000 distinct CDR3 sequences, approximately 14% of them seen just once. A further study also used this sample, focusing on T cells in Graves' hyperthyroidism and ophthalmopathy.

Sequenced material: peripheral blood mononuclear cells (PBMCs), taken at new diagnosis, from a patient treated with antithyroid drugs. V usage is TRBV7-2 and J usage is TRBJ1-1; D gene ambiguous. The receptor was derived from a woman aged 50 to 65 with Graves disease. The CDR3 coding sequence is TGTGCCAGCAGCTTACCTCCACATCCCGTATACGAAGCTTTCTTT. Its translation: CASSLPPHPVYEAFF.